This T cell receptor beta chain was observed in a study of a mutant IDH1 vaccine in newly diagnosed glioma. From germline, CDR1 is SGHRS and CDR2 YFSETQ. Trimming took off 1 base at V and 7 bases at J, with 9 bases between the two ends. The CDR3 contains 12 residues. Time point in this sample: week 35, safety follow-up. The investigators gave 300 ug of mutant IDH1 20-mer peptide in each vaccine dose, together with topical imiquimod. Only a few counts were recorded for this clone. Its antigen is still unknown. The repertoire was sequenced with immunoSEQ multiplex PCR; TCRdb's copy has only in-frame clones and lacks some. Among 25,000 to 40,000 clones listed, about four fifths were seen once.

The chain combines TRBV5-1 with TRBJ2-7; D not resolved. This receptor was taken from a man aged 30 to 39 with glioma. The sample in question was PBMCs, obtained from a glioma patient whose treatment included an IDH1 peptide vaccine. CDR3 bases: TGCGCCAGCAGCTTGAACACAGAGGAGCAGTACTTC. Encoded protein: CASSLNTEEQYF.